This T cell receptor beta chain was identified during a study of blood T cell repertoires in COVID-19. The wider study: Italy, Spain and the United States were the sources of the convalescent and acute COVID-19 samples.

The CDR3 has 13 residues. The V end was cut by 2 bases, the J end by 5 bases, with 9 bases between. Per the germline V gene, CDR1 is LGHDT and CDR2 is YNNKEL (reference sequence). Measured with immunoSEQ multiplex PCR; TCRdb has only the in-frame clones, and not every one. The repertoire holds more than 150,000 clones, 86% seen once, with 8% to 10% in the top ten. This sequence originates from a man in his 60s with acute or convalescent COVID-19. What was sequenced was peripheral blood. This sequence joins TRBV3-1 (or the pseudogene TRBV3-2) and TRBJ2-5; D is ambiguous. This chain's CDR3 is CASSQRSVETQYF. CDR3 bases: TGTGCCAGCAGCCAAAGGAGCGTGGAGACCCAGTACTTC.